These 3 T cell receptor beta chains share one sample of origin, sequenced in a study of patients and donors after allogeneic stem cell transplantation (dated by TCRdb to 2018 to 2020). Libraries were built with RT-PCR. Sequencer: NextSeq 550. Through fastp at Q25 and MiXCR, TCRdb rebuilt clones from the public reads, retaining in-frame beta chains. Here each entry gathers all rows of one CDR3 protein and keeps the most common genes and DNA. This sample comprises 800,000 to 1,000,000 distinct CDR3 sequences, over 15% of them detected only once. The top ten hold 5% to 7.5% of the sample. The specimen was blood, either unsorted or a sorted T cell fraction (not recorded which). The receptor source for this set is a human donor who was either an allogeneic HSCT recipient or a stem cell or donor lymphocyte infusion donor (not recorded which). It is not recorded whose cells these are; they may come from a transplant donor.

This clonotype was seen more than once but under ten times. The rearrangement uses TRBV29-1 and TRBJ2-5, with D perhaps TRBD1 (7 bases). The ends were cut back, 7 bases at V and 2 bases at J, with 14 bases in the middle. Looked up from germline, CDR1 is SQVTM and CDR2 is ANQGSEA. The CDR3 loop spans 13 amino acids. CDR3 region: CSGTRGRQETQYF. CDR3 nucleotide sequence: TGCAGCGGGACCAGGGGGAGGCAAGAGACCCAGTACTTC.

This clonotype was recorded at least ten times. The CDR3 DNA is TGTGCCAGCAGTTTTTTCAAGAATGAGCAGTTCTTC. As protein: CASSFFKNEQFF. This chain connects TRBV12-3 or TRBV12-4 to TRBJ2-1; unclear D gene. Trimming pared 3 bases from V and 7 bases from J, leaving 7 bases between. The CDR3 consists of 12 residues.

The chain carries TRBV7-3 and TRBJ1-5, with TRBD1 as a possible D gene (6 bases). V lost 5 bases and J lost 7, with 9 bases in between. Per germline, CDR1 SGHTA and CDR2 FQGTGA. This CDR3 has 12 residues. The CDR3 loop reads CASSPGQQPQHF. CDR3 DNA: TGTGCCAGCAGCCCAGGACAGCAGCCCCAGCATTTT.